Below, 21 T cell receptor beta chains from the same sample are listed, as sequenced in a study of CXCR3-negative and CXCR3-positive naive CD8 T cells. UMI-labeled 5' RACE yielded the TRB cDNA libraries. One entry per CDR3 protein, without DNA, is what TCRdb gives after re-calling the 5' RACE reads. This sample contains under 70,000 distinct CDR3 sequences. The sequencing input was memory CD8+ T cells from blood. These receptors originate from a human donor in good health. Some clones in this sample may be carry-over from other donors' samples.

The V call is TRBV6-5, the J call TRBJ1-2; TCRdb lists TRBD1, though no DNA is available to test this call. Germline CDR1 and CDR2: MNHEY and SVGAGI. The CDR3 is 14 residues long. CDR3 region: CASMPLGQVYGYTF.

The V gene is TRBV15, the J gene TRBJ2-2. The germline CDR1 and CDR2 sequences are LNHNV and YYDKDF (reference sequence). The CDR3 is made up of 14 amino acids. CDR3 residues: CATSISGTTGELFF.

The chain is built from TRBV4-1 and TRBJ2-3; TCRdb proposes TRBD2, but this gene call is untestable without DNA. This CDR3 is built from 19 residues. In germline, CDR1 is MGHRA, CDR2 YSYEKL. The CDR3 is CASSQEAAGASGNTDTQYF.

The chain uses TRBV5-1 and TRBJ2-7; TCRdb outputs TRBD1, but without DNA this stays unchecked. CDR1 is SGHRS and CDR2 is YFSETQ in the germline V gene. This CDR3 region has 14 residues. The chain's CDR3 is CASSAGTDPFEQYF.

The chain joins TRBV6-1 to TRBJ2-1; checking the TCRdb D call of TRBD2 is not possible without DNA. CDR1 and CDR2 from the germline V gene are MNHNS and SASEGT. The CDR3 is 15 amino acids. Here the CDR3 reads CASSDGLEGYTEQFF.

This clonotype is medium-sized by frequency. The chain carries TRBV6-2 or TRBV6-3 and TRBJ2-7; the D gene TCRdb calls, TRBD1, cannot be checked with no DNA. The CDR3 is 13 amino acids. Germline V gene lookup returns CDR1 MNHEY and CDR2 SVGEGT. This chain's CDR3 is CASNDRVSGEQYF.

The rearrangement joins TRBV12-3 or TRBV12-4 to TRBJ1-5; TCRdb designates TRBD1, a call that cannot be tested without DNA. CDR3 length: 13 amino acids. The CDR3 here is CASRGTGETTQHF.

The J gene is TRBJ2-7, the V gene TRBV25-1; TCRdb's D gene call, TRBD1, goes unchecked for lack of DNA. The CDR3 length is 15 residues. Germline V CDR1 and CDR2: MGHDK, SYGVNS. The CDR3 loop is CASSEQQGEAYEQYF.

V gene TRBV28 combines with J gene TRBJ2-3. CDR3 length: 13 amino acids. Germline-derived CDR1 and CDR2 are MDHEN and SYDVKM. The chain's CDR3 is CASSFRSTDTQYF.

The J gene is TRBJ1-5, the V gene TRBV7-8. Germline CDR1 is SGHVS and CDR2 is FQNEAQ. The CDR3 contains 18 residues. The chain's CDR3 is CASSLERRILASNQPQHF.

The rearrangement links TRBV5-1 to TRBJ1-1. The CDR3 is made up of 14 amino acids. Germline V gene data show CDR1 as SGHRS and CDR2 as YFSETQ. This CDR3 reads CASSLGTLFPEAFF. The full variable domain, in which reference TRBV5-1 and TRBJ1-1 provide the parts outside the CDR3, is KAGVTQTPRYLIKTRGQQVTLSCSPISGHRSVSWYQQTPGQGLQFLFEYFSETQRNKGNFPGRFSGRQFSNSRSEMNVSTLELGDSALYLCASSLGTLFPEAFFGQGTRLTVV.

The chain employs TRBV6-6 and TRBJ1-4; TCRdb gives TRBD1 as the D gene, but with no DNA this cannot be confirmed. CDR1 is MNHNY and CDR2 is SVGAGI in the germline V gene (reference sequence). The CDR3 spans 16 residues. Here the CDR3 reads CASSTLWGTGIVELFF.

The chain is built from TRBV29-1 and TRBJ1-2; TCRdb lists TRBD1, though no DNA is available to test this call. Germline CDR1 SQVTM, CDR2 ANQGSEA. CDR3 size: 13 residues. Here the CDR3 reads CSVSGEANYGYTF.

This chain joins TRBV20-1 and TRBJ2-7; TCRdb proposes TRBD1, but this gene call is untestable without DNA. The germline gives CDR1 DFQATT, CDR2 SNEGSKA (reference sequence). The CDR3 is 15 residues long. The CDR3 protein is CSAPDRGGMNYEQYF.

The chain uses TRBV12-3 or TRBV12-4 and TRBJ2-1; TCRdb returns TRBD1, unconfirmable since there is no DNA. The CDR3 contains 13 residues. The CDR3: CASSSRDNNEQFF.

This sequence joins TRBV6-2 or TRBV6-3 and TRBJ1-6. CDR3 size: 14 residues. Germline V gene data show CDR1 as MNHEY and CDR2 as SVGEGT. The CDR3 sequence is CASSYSATHSPLHF.

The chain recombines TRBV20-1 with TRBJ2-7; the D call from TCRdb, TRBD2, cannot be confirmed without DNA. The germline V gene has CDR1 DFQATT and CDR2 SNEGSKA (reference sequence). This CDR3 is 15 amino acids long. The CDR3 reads CSAKSFPLQSYEQYF.

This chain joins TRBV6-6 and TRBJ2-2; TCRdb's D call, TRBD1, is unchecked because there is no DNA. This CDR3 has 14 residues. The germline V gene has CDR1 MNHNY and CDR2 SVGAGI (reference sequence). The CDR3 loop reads CASSPRGVDGELFF.

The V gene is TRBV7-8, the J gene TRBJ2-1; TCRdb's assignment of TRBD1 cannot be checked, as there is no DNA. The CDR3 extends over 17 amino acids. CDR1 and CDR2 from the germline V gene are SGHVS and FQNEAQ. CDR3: CASSLVAQGVTYNEQFF.

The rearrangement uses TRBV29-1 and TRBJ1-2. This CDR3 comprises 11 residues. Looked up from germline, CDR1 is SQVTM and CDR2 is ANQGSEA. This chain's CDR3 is CSVENIYGYTF.

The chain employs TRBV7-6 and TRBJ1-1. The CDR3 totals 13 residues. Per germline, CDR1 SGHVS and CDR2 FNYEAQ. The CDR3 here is CASSLGTRTEAFF.